The present TCR beta chain was sequenced within a study of shared T cell receptors in the human thymus. The CDR3 sequence is 14 residues long. The ends lost 6 bases at V and 8 bases at J; junction bases unmatched: 7. Germline V gives CDR1 SGHVS, CDR2 FQNEAQ. Sequencing was performed with immunoSEQ multiplex PCR; in TCRdb, only in-frame clones are kept and a portion is missing. The table has some 700,000 clones, 80% to 90% seen once. Separately, the same data were catalogued under a study of human thymus T cells. From that second work: Thymus specimens were resections from corrective heart surgery. Repertoires from thymus and blood appeared to show biased V and J gene usage.

The sequencing input was thymocytes. The J gene is TRBJ2-1, the V gene TRBV7-8; 10 bases agree with TRBD2. The TCR comes from a girl under three years old with a congenital heart defect. For the CDR3, the DNA is TGTGCCAGCAGTTCTAAACTAGCGGGGCATGAGCAGTTCTTC. It encodes CASSSKLAGHEQFF. Looking up the rest from reference TRBV7-8 and TRBJ2-1 gives the full variable domain: GAGVSQSPRYKVAKRGQDVALRCDPISGHVSLFWYQQALGQGPEFLTYFQNEAQLDKSGLPSDRFFAERPEGSVSTLKIQRTQQEDSAVYLCASSSKLAGHEQFFGPGTRLTVL.